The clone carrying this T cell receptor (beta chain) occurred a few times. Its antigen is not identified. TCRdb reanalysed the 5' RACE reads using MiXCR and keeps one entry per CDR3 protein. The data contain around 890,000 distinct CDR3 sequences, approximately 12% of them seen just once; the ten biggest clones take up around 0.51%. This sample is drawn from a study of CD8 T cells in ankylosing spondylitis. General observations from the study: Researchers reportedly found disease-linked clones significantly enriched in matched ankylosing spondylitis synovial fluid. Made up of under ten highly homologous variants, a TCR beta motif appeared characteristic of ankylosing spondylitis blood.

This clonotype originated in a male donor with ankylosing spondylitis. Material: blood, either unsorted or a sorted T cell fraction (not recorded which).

This chain's CDR3 is CASSPKRTDTTYEQYF. The CDR3 region has the DNA TGTGCCAGCAGCCCGAAACGGACAGACACTACCTACGAGCAGTACTTC. The gene calls are TRBV7-8 and TRBJ2-7; perhaps TRBD1 as D (6 bases). The CDR3 spans 16 residues. Between the trimmed V and J ends, which lost 5 bases and 2 bases, there was a span of 19 bases. In germline, CDR1 is SGHVS, CDR2 FQNEAQ.